A selection of T cell receptor beta chains follows, all from one sample in a study of blood T cell repertoires in COVID-19. TCRdb keeps only in-frame clones here, not all; method: immunoSEQ multiplex PCR. The data show 150,000 or so clones, 80% to 90% seen once. Material: peripheral blood. The receptors were sampled from a man in his fifties or sixties with acute or convalescent COVID-19. The CDR3 runs from the conserved cysteine through the conserved F or W. D genes are given only for firm matches. Rows give clone size only sometimes, using once, few, many, or a class for an expanded clone.

v_call,d_call,clone_size,j_call,cdr3_nt,cdr3_aa
TRBV11-2,TRBD2,.,TRBJ2-1,TGTGCCAGCAGCCCCCTGGGGCTAGCGGGAGTGGGGAATGAGCAGTTCTTC,CASSPLGLAGVGNEQFF
TRBV23-1,.,.,TRBJ2-1,TGCGCCAGCCCCGACGGGCTAGCGTATTACAATGAGCAGTTCTTC,CASPDGLAYYNEQFF
TRBV18,.,.,TRBJ1-4,TGTGCCAGCCGCTACGCAACTAATGAAAAACTGTTTTTT,CASRYATNEKLFF
TRBV2,.,.,TRBJ1-3,TGTGCCAGCTCCTCCGGGAGGGGAAACACCATATATTTT,CASSSGRGNTIYF
TRBV18,TRBD1,.,TRBJ2-1,TGTGCCAGCTCACAAATACAGGGGAAGGATGAGCAGTTCTTC,CASSQIQGKDEQFF
TRBV6-5,TRBD1,.,TRBJ1-2,TGTGCCAGCACAACACAGGGGGGCAACTATGGCTACACCTTC,CASTTQGGNYGYTF
TRBV19,TRBD1,.,TRBJ1-3,TGTGCCAGTAGAAGCGACAGGGGGAGAAACACCATATATTTT,CASRSDRGRNTIYF
TRBV5-4,TRBD1,.,TRBJ2-5,TGTGCCAGCAGCCGCGGGGGACAGGGTCAAGAGACCCAGTACTTC,CASSRGGQGQETQYF
TRBV7-3,.,.,TRBJ2-7,TGTGCCAGCAGTACAGCTCCGGGACTGGATTACGAGCAGTACTTC,CASSTAPGLDYEQYF
TRBV25-1,.,.,TRBJ2-1,TGTGCCAGCACCAAAAAACAGGAGCATGAGCAGTTCTTC,CASTKKQEHEQFF
TRBV12-5,.,.,TRBJ2-7,TGTGCTAGTGGTTTGGTTGCTAAGTACTACGAGCAGTACTTC,CASGLVAKYYEQYF
TRBV21-1,.,.,TRBJ2-3,TGTGCCAGCAGCACCAGGCTAGCGGGTCCTAGCACAGATACGCAGTATTTT,CASSTRLAGPSTDTQYF
TRBV4-1,.,.,TRBJ2-2,TGCGCCAGCAGGAGGGGGACGGGCACCGGGGAGCTGTTTTTT,CASRRGTGTGELFF
TRBV11-2,.,once,TRBJ1-4,TGTGCCAGCAGCTTAGGATGGGGGGGAATGGATGAAAAACTGTTTTTT,CASSLGWGGMDEKLFF
TRBV18,.,.,TRBJ1-2,TGTGCCAGCTCACCTGGACGACTAAACTATGGCTACACCTTC,CASSPGRLNYGYTF
TRBV2,.,.,TRBJ2-3,TGTGCCACCCTCCGGCGGAGTATGACAGATACGCAGTATTTT,CATLRRSMTDTQYF
TRBV3-1/TRBV3-2,TRBD1,.,TRBJ1-1,TGTGCCAGCAGCCAAGCCCGGACAGGAGGAGCTTTCTTT,CASSQARTGGAFF
TRBV9,.,.,TRBJ1-2,TGTGCCAGCACCAGGGGACCCCAATATAACTATGGCTACACCTTC,CASTRGPQYNYGYTF
TRBV3-1/TRBV3-2,TRBD2,.,TRBJ2-7,TGTGCCAGCAGCCGGGACTACGTGGAGCAGTACTTC,CASSRDYVEQYF
TRBV5-1,TRBD1,.,TRBJ2-3,TGCGCCAGCAGCGGGGACAGGGGAGATACGCAGTATTTT,CASSGDRGDTQYF
TRBV9,TRBD2,.,TRBJ2-1,TGTGCCAGCAGCGTACGGCTAGCGGGAAGGGCCTACAATGAGCAGTTCTTC,CASSVRLAGRAYNEQFF
TRBV19,.,many,TRBJ2-2,TGTGCCAGTAGTATCCGGGACAATCTCTCCGGGGAGCTGTTTTTT,CASSIRDNLSGELFF
TRBV18,TRBD2,few,TRBJ2-3,TGTGCCAGCTCACCAAGCGGGAGGCTCTTCAGCACAGATACGCAGTATTTT,CASSPSGRLFSTDTQYF
TRBV7-3,TRBD2,once,TRBJ2-3,TGTGCCAGCAGCCCCAGACTAGCGGGAGGGGTAGATACGCAGTATTTT,CASSPRLAGGVDTQYF
TRBV3-1/TRBV3-2,.,.,TRBJ1-2,TGTGCCAGCAGCCACGAAGACAACAACTATGGCTACACCTTC,CASSHEDNNYGYTF
TRBV12-3/TRBV12-4,.,.,TRBJ1-4,TGTGCCAGCAGGGGGGGGAGGTATGAAAAACTGTTTTTT,CASRGGRYEKLFF
TRBV28,.,.,TRBJ1-5,TGTGCCAGCAGTTTATTCCAAGTATGGGAGGTCTCCAATCAGCCCCAGCATTTT,CASSLFQVWEVSNQPQHF
TRBV9,.,.,TRBJ2-5,TGTGCCAGCAGCCCACCCTATAGCCAAGAGACCCAGTACTTC,CASSPPYSQETQYF
TRBV4-1,.,.,TRBJ2-1,TGCGCCAGCAGCCAAGATATCCCCGGGGAGCGGTATGAGCAGTTCTTC,CASSQDIPGERYEQFF
TRBV30,.,once,TRBJ1-4,TGTGCCTGGAGTGTCACTTTTTCGGGTGAAAAACTGTTTTTT,CAWSVTFSGEKLFF
TRBV29-1,TRBD1,.,TRBJ2-7,TGCAGCGTAGGGACAGGGTTCCACGAGCAGTACTTC,CSVGTGFHEQYF
TRBV6-5,.,.,TRBJ1-4,TGTGCCAGCAGCCTAGGAGGGTCGAATGAAAAACTGTTTTTT,CASSLGGSNEKLFF
TRBV11-1,TRBD2,.,TRBJ2-1,TGTGCCAGCAGTCGTAGGACTAGCGGCTACAATGAGCAGTTCTTC,CASSRRTSGYNEQFF
TRBV7-2,TRBD1,.,TRBJ2-5,TGTGCCAGCAGCCCCCGGACAGGGGGCAGGAAGACCCAGTACTTC,CASSPRTGGRKTQYF
TRBV7-9,.,.,TRBJ2-7,TGTGCCAGCAGCTTAGACGGGGGGCTAGAGCAGTACTTC,CASSLDGGLEQYF